What follows are 11 T cell receptor beta chains derived from one specimen sequenced in a study of blood T cell repertoires in COVID-19. Using immunoSEQ multiplex PCR, the repertoire was profiled, and TCRdb retains in-frame clones only, with some absent. The sample lists fewer than 250,000 clones, around 83% seen once, with roughly 2.9% in the top ten. The sequencing sample was made of peripheral blood. These receptors all come from a middle-aged man with active or convalescent COVID-19.

The CDR3 DNA reads as TGCAGTGCTAGTGGACAGCCAAATTCACCCCTCCACTTT. This gives the protein CSASGQPNSPLHF. This chain joins TRBV20-1 and TRBJ1-6, with D tentatively TRBD1 (6 bases). The CDR3 is 13 residues long. Trimming left V 3 bases short and J 7 bases short, with 10 bases between. The germline V gene has CDR1 DFQATT and CDR2 SNEGSKA (reference sequence).

This sequence joins TRBV6-6 and TRBJ2-3, with 8 bases identical to TRBD2. The germline gives CDR1 MNHNY, CDR2 SVGAGI (reference sequence). The CDR3 is made up of 14 amino acids. The junction had 3 bases not matched to a gene; V was cut back by 7 bases and J by 0 bases. CDR3 bases: TGTGCCAGCAATCTAGCGGGTAGCACAGATACGCAGTATTTT. Translating gives CASNLAGSTDTQYF.

CDR3 sequence reads: CASSRDINYGYTF. CDR3 in DNA: TGTGCCAGCAGCAGGGACATAAACTATGGCTACACCTTC. This chain uses TRBV9 with TRBJ1-2; perhaps TRBD1 as D (6 bases). Trimming left V 4 bases short and J 2 bases short, with 9 bases between. The V gene's germline CDR1 is SGDLS and CDR2 YYNGEE. The CDR3 has 13 residues.

The chain recombines TRBV5-1 with TRBJ1-3; D gene uncertain. CDR1 is SGHRS and CDR2 is YFSETQ in the germline V gene. V was trimmed by 4 bases and J by 0 bases, leaving 11 bases between them. This CDR3 has 15 residues. The CDR3: CASSARHLSGNTIYF. The DNA for the CDR3 is TGCGCCAGCAGCGCGAGACACCTCTCTGGAAACACCATATATTTT.

The rearrangement links TRBV7-2 to TRBJ1-6, with D hard to call. V lost 3 bases and J lost 2, with 5 bases in between. The germline V gene has CDR1 SGHTA and CDR2 FQGNSA. This CDR3 region has 14 residues. CDR3 bases: TGTGCCAGCAGCTTCCTTACCTATAATTCACCCCTCCACTTT. As protein: CASSFLTYNSPLHF.

The CDR3 loop is CASREGPTTYEQYF. The CDR3 coding sequence is TGTGCCAGCAGGGAGGGACCGACCACCTACGAGCAGTACTTC. The chain combines TRBV27 with TRBJ2-7, with TRBD2 as a possible D gene (6 bases). Per germline, CDR1 MNHEY and CDR2 SMNVEV (reference sequence). The CDR3 totals 14 residues. The V end lost 6 bases, the J end lost 2 bases, and 14 bases lay between the germline ends.

This chain links TRBV5-5 with TRBJ1-2, with 7 bases identical to TRBD1. After removal of 2 bases from V and 1 base from J, the junction contained 2 bases not matched to a gene. The CDR3 loop spans 14 amino acids. Per the germline V gene, CDR1 is SGHKS and CDR2 is YYEKEE (reference sequence). The CDR3 region is CASSLDRVNYGYTF. For the CDR3, the DNA is TGTGCCAGCAGCTTAGACAGGGTTAACTATGGCTACACCTTC. The full variable domain, with the rest looked up from reference TRBV5-5 and TRBJ1-2, is DAGVTQSPTHLIKTRGQQVTLRCSPISGHKSVSWYQQVLGQGPQFIFQYYEKEERGRGNFPDRFSARQFPNYSSELNVNALLLGDSALYLCASSLDRVNYGYTFGSGTRLTVV.

The chain joins TRBV5-1 to TRBJ1-5; no definite D call. The CDR3 runs to 13 residues. V lost 3 bases and J 3 bases, leaving 7 bases between the germline ends. CDR1 is SGHRS and CDR2 is YFSETQ in the germline V gene. This CDR3 is CASSSGINQPQHF. The CDR3 region has the DNA TGCGCCAGCAGCTCGGGAATCAATCAGCCCCAGCATTTT. Complete variable domain (other parts from reference TRBV5-1 and TRBJ1-5): KAGVTQTPRYLIKTRGQQVTLSCSPISGHRSVSWYQQTPGQGLQFLFEYFSETQRNKGNFPGRFSGRQFSNSRSEMNVSTLELGDSALYLCASSSGINQPQHFGDGTRLSIL.

The rearrangement links TRBV5-1 to TRBJ1-2; D may be TRBD1 (6 bases). The CDR3 consists of 14 residues. From germline, CDR1 is SGHRS and CDR2 YFSETQ. V dropped 3 bases and J dropped 6 bases, with 15 bases sitting between them. The CDR3, as DNA: TGCGCCAGCAGCTACTCACAGGGAGCGGATGGCTACACCTTC. Amino acid sequence: CASSYSQGADGYTF.

The chain carries TRBV29-1 and TRBJ2-7, with TRBD1 matching 10 bases. The CDR3 has 16 residues. V shed 3 bases and J 6 bases; nucleotides not matched to a gene: 14. Germline lookup yields CDR1 SQVTM and CDR2 ANQGSEA. The CDR3 DNA follows: TGCAGCGTTGAGGCGGGACAGGGGTCAGTCGGCCTCGAGCAGTACTTC. It codes for CSVEAGQGSVGLEQYF.

The chain joins TRBV4-1 to TRBJ1-4, with 10 bases that match TRBD1. CDR1 is MGHRA, CDR2 YSYEKL, per germline. There are 15 residues in the CDR3. J was trimmed by 8 bases and V by 2 bases; bases with no gene match: 5. CDR3 nucleotides: TGCGCCAGCAGCCAAACCGGGACAGGGGACGAAAAACTGTTTTTT. Protein product: CASSQTGTGDEKLFF.